A selection of T cell receptor beta chains follows, all from one sample in a study of T cell responses to AZD1222 COVID-19 vaccine. TCRdb keeps only in-frame clones here, not all; method: immunoSEQ multiplex PCR. The table shows more than 70,000 clones, with 85% to 90% occurring only once. The sequencing used peripheral blood, collected 28 days after the second AZD1222 dose. The receptors shown here come from an adult who received the AZD1222 COVID-19 vaccine. The CDR3 runs from the conserved cysteine through the conserved F or W. D genes are given only for firm matches. Clone size is not always given. Where it is, it says once, few, many or a class for expanded clones.

abundance: .; j_gene: TRBJ1-2; d_gene: TRBD1; v_gene: TRBV25-1; CDR3nt: TGTGCCAGCAGTGGGTTGAAAACAGGGGCTAGCTATGGCTACACCTTC; CDR3aa: CASSGLKTGASYGYTF
abundance: .; j_gene: TRBJ2-7; d_gene: TRBD1; v_gene: TRBV2; CDR3nt: TGTGCCAGCAACGGACAGGGCCTTATGGAGCAGTACTTC; CDR3aa: CASNGQGLMEQYF
abundance: .; j_gene: TRBJ2-1; d_gene: .; v_gene: TRBV7-2; CDR3nt: TGTGCCAGCAGCTTAGCCGGGGCATCCTACAATGAGCAGTTCTTC; CDR3aa: CASSLAGASYNEQFF
abundance: .; j_gene: TRBJ1-5; d_gene: .; v_gene: TRBV28; CDR3nt: TGTGCCAGCATAGGACAGCCTCGGGGGAGTCAGCCCCAGCATTTT; CDR3aa: CASIGQPRGSQPQHF
abundance: .; j_gene: TRBJ1-3; d_gene: .; v_gene: TRBV11-2; CDR3nt: TGTGCCAGCAGCTTAGGGACGCCTCGAAACACCATATATTTT; CDR3aa: CASSLGTPRNTIYF
abundance: .; j_gene: TRBJ1-5; d_gene: .; v_gene: TRBV18; CDR3nt: TGTGCCAGCTCACCATCGGCAGGGGCATCGGGCAATCAGCCCCAGCATTTT; CDR3aa: CASSPSAGASGNQPQHF
abundance: .; j_gene: TRBJ1-2; d_gene: .; v_gene: TRBV6-1; CDR3nt: TGTGCCAGCAGGGAAGATCTGGGTGGCTATGGCTACACCTTC; CDR3aa: CASREDLGGYGYTF
abundance: few; j_gene: TRBJ1-2; d_gene: .; v_gene: TRBV12-3/TRBV12-4; CDR3nt: TGTGCCAGCAGTTTAGCATCTGCTATGGGCTACACCTTC; CDR3aa: CASSLASAMGYTF
abundance: .; j_gene: TRBJ1-2; d_gene: .; v_gene: TRBV18; CDR3nt: TGTGCCAGCTCACCAGTTTTAGGTGGCTACACCTTC; CDR3aa: CASSPVLGGYTF
abundance: .; j_gene: TRBJ1-6; d_gene: .; v_gene: TRBV3-1/TRBV3-2; CDR3nt: TGTGCCAGCAGCCAAGCGGGGGGGTCCTATAATTCACCCCTCCACTTT; CDR3aa: CASSQAGGSYNSPLHF
abundance: .; j_gene: TRBJ2-1; d_gene: TRBD2; v_gene: TRBV30; CDR3nt: TGTGCCTTTCTACTGGCGGGGGGGCCAAATGAGCAGTTCTTC; CDR3aa: CAFLLAGGPNEQFF
abundance: .; j_gene: TRBJ2-2; d_gene: TRBD1; v_gene: TRBV5-1; CDR3nt: TGCGCCAGCAGCTTGGACAGGGGGAACACCGGGGAGCTGTTTTTT; CDR3aa: CASSLDRGNTGELFF
abundance: .; j_gene: TRBJ1-3; d_gene: .; v_gene: TRBV5-4; CDR3nt: TGTGCCAGCAGCTTGGACAGGGCAGGAAACACCATATATTTT; CDR3aa: CASSLDRAGNTIYF
abundance: once; j_gene: TRBJ2-3; d_gene: TRBD1; v_gene: TRBV6-5; CDR3nt: TGTGCCAGCCGGGGGACAGGGTCAGATACGCAGTATTTT; CDR3aa: CASRGTGSDTQYF
abundance: .; j_gene: TRBJ2-1; d_gene: .; v_gene: TRBV3-1/TRBV3-2; CDR3nt: TGTGCCAGCAGCCCCATAGGGCTAGCGAACAATGAGCAGTTCTTC; CDR3aa: CASSPIGLANNEQFF
abundance: .; j_gene: TRBJ1-6; d_gene: TRBD1; v_gene: TRBV12-3/TRBV12-4; CDR3nt: TGTGCCAGCAGCCAGGGGGATAATTCACCCCTCCACTTT; CDR3aa: CASSQGDNSPLHF
abundance: .; j_gene: TRBJ1-4; d_gene: TRBD1; v_gene: TRBV9; CDR3nt: TGTGCCAGCAGCAGAGGGACAGGGGTCGGGGAAAAACTGTTTTTT; CDR3aa: CASSRGTGVGEKLFF
abundance: .; j_gene: TRBJ1-6; d_gene: TRBD1; v_gene: TRBV11-2; CDR3nt: TGTGCCAGCAGCCCCAGGGACAGGCGCCATTCACCCCTCCACTTT; CDR3aa: CASSPRDRRHSPLHF
abundance: .; j_gene: TRBJ1-4; d_gene: .; v_gene: TRBV18; CDR3nt: TGTGCCAGCTCACCCCTTATGTTGGCGGGAAGTAATGAAAAACTGTTTTTT; CDR3aa: CASSPLMLAGSNEKLFF
abundance: .; j_gene: TRBJ1-1; d_gene: .; v_gene: TRBV3-1/TRBV3-2; CDR3nt: TGTGCCAGCAGCCAAGAGACACGGCTGAACACTGAAGCTTTCTTT; CDR3aa: CASSQETRLNTEAFF
abundance: .; j_gene: TRBJ2-7; d_gene: TRBD1; v_gene: TRBV5-5; CDR3nt: TGTGCCAGCAAGAAACACCGGGACAGACTCTACGAGCAGTACTTC; CDR3aa: CASKKHRDRLYEQYF
abundance: once; j_gene: TRBJ1-4; d_gene: .; v_gene: TRBV3-1/TRBV3-2; CDR3nt: TGTGCCAGCAGCCAAGACGTCAGAAATGAAAAACTGTTTTTT; CDR3aa: CASSQDVRNEKLFF
abundance: .; j_gene: TRBJ1-1; d_gene: .; v_gene: TRBV29-1; CDR3nt: TGCAGCGTTGAGCGACAAGACACTGAAGCTTTCTTT; CDR3aa: CSVERQDTEAFF
abundance: .; j_gene: TRBJ1-3; d_gene: .; v_gene: TRBV18; CDR3nt: TGTGCCAGCTCACCTGATTCTGGAAACACCATATATTTT; CDR3aa: CASSPDSGNTIYF
abundance: once; j_gene: TRBJ2-5; d_gene: TRBD2; v_gene: TRBV5-6; CDR3nt: TGTGCCAGCAGCTGGGGACTAGCGGGGGCACAAGAGACCCAGTACTTC; CDR3aa: CASSWGLAGAQETQYF
abundance: .; j_gene: TRBJ1-5; d_gene: .; v_gene: TRBV5-1; CDR3nt: TGCGCCAGCAGCCCCGAAGGGGGGCTTAGCAATCAGCCCCAGCATTTT; CDR3aa: CASSPEGGLSNQPQHF
abundance: once; j_gene: TRBJ1-1; d_gene: .; v_gene: TRBV7-3; CDR3nt: TGTGCCAGCAGCTTAACATCCGGAAGAGCTTTCTTT; CDR3aa: CASSLTSGRAFF